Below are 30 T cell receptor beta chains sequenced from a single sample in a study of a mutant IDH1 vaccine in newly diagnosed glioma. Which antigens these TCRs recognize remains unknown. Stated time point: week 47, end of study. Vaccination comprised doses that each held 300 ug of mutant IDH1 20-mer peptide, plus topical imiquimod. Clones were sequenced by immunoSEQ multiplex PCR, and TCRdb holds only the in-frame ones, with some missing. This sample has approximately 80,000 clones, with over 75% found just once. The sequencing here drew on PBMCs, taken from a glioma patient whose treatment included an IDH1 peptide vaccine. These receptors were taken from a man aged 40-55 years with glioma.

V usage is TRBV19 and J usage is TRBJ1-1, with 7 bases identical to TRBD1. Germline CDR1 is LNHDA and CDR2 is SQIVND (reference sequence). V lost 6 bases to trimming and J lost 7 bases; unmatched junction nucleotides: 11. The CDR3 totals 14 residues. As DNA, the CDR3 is TGTGCCAGTAGCGTATACAAGGGGGCGGGTGAAGCTTTCTTT. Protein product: CASSVYKGAGEAFF.

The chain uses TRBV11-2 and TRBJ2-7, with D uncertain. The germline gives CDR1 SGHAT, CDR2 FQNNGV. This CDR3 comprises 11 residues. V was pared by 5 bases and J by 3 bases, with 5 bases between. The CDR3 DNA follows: TGTGCCAGCAGCCAGGACTACGAGCAGTACTTC. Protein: CASSQDYEQYF.

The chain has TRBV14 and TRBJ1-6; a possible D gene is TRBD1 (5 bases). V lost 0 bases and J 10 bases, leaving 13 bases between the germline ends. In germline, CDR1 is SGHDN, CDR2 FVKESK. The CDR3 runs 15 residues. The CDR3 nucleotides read TGTGCCAGCAGCCAAGAGTCCCAGGGACTATCACCCCTCCACTTT. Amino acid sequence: CASSQESQGLSPLHF. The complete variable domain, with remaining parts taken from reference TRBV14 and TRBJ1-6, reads EAGVTQFPSHSVIEKGQTVTLRCDPISGHDNLYWYRRVMGKEIKFLLHFVKESKQDESGMPNNRFLAERTGGTYSTLKVQPAELEDSGVYFCASSQESQGLSPLHFGNGTRLTVT.

CDR3 region: CASSLGGRGETQYF. CDR3 DNA: TGCGCCAGCAGCTTGGGGGGTCGAGGTGAGACCCAGTACTTC. V is TRBV5-1 and J is TRBJ2-5, with D unresolved. This CDR3 spans 14 amino acids. V was clipped by 0 bases and J by 5 bases, with 11 bases between them. Germline CDR1 SGHRS, CDR2 YFSETQ.

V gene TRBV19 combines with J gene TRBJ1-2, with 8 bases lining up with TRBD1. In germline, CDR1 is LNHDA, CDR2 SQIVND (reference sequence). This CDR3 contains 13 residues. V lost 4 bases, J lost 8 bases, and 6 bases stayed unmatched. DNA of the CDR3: TGTGCCAGTAGTACCCGGACAGGGCAAGGCTACACCTTC. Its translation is CASSTRTGQGYTF. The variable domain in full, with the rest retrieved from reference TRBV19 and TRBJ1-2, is DGGITQSPKYLFRKEGQNVTLSCEQNLNHDAMYWYRQDPGQGLRLIYYSQIVNDFQKGDIAEGYSVSREKKESFPLTVTSAQKNPTAFYLCASSTRTGQGYTFGSGTRLTVV.

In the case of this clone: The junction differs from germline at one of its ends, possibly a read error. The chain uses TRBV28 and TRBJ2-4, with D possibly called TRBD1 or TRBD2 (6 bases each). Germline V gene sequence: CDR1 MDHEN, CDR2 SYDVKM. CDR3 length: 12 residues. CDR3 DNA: TGTGCCAGCAGTTCGGGCGGGGACACCCGGCCCTTC. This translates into CASSSGGDTRPF.

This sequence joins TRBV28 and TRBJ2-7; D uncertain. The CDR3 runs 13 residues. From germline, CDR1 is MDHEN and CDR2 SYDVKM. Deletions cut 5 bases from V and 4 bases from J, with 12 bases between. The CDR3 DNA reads TGTGCCAGCAGTACCCAATCTTTTTACGAGCAGTACTTC. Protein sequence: CASSTQSFYEQYF.

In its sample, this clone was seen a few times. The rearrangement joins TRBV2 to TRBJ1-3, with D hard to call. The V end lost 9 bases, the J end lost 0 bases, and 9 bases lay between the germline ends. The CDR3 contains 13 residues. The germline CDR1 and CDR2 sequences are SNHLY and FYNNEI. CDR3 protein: CASVSTSGNTIYF. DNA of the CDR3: TGTGCCAGTGTCAGCACCTCTGGAAACACCATATATTTT.

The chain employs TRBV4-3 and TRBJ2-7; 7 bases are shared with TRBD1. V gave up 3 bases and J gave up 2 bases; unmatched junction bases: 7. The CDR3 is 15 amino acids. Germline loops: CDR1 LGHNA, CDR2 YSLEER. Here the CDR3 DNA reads TGCGCCAGCAGCCACCGACAGGGATCGCCCTACGAGCAGTACTTC. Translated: CASSHRQGSPYEQYF.

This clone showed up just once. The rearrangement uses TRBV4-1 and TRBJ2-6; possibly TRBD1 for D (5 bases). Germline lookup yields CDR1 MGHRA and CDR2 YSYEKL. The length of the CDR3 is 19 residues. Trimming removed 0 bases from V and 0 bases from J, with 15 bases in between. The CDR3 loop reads CASSQDRAGLGSGANVLTF. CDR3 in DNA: TGCGCCAGCAGCCAAGATCGGGCAGGGTTAGGCTCTGGGGCCAACGTCCTGACTTTC.

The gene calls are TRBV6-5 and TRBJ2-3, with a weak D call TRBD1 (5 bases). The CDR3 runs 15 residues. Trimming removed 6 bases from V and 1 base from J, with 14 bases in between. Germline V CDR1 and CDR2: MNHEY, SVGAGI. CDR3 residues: CASSPPDSRTDTQYF. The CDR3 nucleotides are TGTGCCAGCAGCCCACCTGACAGCCGCACAGATACGCAGTATTTT.

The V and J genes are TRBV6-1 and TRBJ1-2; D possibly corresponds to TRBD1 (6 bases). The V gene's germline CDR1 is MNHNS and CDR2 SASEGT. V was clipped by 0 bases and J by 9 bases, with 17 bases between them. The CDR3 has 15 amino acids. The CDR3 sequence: CASSEAPARGGRYTF. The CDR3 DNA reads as TGTGCCAGCAGTGAAGCCCCCGCCAGGGGAGGCCGCTACACCTTC.

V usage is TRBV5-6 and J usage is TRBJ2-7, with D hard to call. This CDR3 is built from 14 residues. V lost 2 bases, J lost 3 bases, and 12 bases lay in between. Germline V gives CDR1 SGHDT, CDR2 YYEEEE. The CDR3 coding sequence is TGTGCCAGCAGCTTCGGTGACGGGTACTACGAGCAGTACTTC. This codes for CASSFGDGYYEQYF. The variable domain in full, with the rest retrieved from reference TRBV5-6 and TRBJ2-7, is DAGVTQSPTHLIKTRGQQVTLRCSPKSGHDTVSWYQQALGQGPQFIFQYYEEEERQRGNFPDRFSGHQFPNYSSELNVNALLLGDSALYLCASSFGDGYYEQYFGPGTRLTVT.

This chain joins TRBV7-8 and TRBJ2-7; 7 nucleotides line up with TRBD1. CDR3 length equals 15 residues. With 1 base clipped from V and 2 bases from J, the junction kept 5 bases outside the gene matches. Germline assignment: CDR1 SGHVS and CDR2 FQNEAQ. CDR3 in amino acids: CASSLGRDSTYEQYF. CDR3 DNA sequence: TGTGCCAGCAGCTTAGGAAGGGACAGTACCTACGAGCAGTACTTC.

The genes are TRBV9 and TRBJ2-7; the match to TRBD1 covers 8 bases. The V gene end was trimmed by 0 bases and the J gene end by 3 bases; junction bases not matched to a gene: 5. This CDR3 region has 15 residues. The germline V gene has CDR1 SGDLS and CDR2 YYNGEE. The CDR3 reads CASSVEVTGDYEQYF. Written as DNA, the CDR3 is TGTGCCAGCAGCGTAGAGGTGACAGGGGACTACGAGCAGTACTTC.

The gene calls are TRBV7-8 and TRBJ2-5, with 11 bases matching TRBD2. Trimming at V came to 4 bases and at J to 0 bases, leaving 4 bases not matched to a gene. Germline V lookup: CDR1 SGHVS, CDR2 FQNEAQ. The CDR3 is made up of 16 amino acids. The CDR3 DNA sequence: TGTGCCAGCAGCTCGACTAGCGGGAAATACCAAGAGACCCAGTACTTC. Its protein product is CASSSTSGKYQETQYF.

The CDR3 DNA reads TGTGCCAGCAGCTCCGGTCCCACATCCTTATACGAGCAGTACTTC. Protein: CASSSGPTSLYEQYF. This rearrangement joins TRBV5-6 to TRBJ2-7; D not certain. Germline V gene sequence: CDR1 SGHDT, CDR2 YYEEEE. V was cut by 3 bases and J by 4 bases, with 17 bases left in between. The CDR3 contains 15 residues.

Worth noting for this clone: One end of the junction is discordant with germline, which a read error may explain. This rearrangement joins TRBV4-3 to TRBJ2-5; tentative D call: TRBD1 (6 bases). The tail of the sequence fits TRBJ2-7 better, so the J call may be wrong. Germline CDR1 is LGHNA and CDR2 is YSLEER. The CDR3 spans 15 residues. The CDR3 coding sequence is TGCGCCAGCAGTCAAGCGGCCGGGACATATCTCGAGCAGTACTTC. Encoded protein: CASSQAAGTYLEQYF.

Here the CDR3 DNA reads TGTGCCAGCAGCCGCTTGGGAGGAGATGAGCAGTTCTTC. Translation: CASSRLGGDEQFF. The genes are TRBV5-6 and TRBJ2-1, with a possible D match to TRBD2 (6 bases). Germline V gene data show CDR1 as SGHDT and CDR2 as YYEEEE. Between the trimmed V and J ends, which lost 4 bases and 8 bases, there was a span of 13 bases. This CDR3 has 13 amino acids.

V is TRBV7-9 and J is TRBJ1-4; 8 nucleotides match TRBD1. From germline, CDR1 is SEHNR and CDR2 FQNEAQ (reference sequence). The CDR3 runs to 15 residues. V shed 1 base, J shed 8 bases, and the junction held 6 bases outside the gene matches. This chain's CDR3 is CASSLVTGGDEKLFF. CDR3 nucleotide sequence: TGTGCCAGCAGCTTAGTAACAGGGGGTGACGAAAAACTGTTTTTT.

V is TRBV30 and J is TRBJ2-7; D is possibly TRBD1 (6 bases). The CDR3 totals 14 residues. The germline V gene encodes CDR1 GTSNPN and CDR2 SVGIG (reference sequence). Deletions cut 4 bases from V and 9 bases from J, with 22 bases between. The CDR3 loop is CAWTGQPDRFGQYF. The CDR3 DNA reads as TGTGCCTGGACAGGGCAACCCGACAGGTTCGGGCAGTACTTC.

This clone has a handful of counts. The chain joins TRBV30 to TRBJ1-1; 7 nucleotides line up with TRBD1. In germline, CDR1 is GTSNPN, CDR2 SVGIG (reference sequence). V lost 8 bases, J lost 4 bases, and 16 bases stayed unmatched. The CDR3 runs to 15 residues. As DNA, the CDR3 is TGTGCCCTACAGGGGACGCCCCTTCGCGTCACTGAAGCTTTCTTT. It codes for CALQGTPLRVTEAFF.

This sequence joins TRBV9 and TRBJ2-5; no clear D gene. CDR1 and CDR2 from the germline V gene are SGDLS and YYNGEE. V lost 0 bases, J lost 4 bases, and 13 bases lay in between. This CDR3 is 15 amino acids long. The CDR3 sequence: CASSVEQLDSETQYF. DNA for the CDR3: TGTGCCAGCAGCGTAGAACAGCTGGATTCAGAGACCCAGTACTTC.

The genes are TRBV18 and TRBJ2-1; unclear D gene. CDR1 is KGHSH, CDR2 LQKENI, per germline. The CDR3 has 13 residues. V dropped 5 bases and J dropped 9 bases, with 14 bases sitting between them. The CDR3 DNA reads TGTGCCAGCTCATCACGTCATCTCAGTGAGCAGTTCTTC. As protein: CASSSRHLSEQFF.

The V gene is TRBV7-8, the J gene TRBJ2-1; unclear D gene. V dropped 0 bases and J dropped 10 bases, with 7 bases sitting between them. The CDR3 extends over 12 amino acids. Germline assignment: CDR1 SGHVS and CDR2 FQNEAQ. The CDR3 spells CASSLAYMEQFF. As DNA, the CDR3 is TGTGCCAGCAGCTTAGCATACATGGAGCAGTTCTTC.

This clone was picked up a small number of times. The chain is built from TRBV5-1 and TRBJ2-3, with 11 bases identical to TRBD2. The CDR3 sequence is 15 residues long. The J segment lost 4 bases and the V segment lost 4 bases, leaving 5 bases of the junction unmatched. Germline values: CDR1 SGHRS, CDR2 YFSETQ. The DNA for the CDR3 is TGCGCCAGCAGCCTAGCGGGGGGAGTCCCAGATACGCAGTATTTT. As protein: CASSLAGGVPDTQYF.

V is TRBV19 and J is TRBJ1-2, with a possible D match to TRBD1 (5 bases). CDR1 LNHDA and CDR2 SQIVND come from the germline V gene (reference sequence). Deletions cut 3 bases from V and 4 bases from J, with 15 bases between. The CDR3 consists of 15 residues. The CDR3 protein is CASSIPLGTAYGYTF. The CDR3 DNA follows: TGTGCCAGTAGTATCCCACTCGGGACTGCCTATGGCTACACCTTC.

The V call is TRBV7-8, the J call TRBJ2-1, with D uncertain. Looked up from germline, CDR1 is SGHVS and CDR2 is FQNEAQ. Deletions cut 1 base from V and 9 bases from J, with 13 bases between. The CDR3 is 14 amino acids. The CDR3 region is CASSLVPGLAEQFF. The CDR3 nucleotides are TGTGCCAGCAGCTTAGTTCCTGGTTTGGCTGAGCAGTTCTTC.

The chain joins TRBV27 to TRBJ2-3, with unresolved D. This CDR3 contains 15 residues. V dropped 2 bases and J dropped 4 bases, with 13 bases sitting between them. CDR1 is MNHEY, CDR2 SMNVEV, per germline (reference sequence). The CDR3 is CASSLKGLGPDTQYF. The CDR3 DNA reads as TGTGCCAGCAGTTTAAAGGGATTAGGTCCAGATACGCAGTATTTT.

The CDR3 DNA follows: TGTGCCAGTAGTATTGAAGGGGTGAGAGGCTACACCTTC. Its protein product is CASSIEGVRGYTF. The chain recombines TRBV19 with TRBJ1-2, with D maybe TRBD1 (5 bases). V lost 3 bases and J lost 8, with 13 bases in between. Germline lookup yields CDR1 LNHDA and CDR2 SQIVND (reference sequence). CDR3 length: 13 residues.